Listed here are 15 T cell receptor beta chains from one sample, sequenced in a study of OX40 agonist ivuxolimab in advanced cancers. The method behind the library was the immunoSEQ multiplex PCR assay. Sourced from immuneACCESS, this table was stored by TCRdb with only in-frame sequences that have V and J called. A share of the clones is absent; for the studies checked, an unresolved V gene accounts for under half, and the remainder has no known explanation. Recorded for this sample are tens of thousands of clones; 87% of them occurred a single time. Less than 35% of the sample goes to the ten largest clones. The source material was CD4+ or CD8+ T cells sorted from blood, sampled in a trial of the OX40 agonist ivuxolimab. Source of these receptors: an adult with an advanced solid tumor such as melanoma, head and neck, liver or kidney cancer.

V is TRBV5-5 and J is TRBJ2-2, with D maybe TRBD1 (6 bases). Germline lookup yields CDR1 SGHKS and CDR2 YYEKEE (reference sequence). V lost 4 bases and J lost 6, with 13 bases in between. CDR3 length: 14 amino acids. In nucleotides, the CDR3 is TGTGCCAGCAGCCCGATGGGGGCGCCCGGGGAGCTGTTTTTT. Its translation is CASSPMGAPGELFF. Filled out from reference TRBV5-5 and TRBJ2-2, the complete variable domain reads DAGVTQSPTHLIKTRGQQVTLRCSPISGHKSVSWYQQVLGQGPQFIFQYYEKEERGRGNFPDRFSARQFPNYSSELNVNALLLGDSALYLCASSPMGAPGELFFGEGSRLTVL.

The CDR3 loop is CASSEGLQTDTQYF. In DNA, the CDR3 is TGTGCCAGCAGTGAAGGCTTGCAAACAGATACGCAGTATTTT. V usage is TRBV6-1 and J usage is TRBJ2-3; D not certain. The CDR3 consists of 14 residues. V was pared by 1 base and J by 3 bases, with 8 bases between. The germline CDR1 and CDR2 sequences are MNHNS and SASEGT.

In nucleotides, the CDR3 is TGTGCCAGCAGCCAGACAGCCAACTATGGCTACACCTTC. Amino acids: CASSQTANYGYTF. This chain uses TRBV14 with TRBJ1-2; weak D call: TRBD1 (5 bases). The CDR3 contains 13 residues. Germline CDR1 reads SGHDN; CDR2 reads FVKESK. Between the trimmed V and J ends, which lost 3 bases and 2 bases, there was a span of 7 bases.

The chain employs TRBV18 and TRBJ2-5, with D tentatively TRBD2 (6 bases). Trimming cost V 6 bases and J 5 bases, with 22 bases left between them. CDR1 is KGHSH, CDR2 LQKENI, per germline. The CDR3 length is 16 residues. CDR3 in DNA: TGTGCCAGCTCCGCCCGAGTACCGGGGGACGGGGAGACCCAGTACTTC. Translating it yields CASSARVPGDGETQYF.

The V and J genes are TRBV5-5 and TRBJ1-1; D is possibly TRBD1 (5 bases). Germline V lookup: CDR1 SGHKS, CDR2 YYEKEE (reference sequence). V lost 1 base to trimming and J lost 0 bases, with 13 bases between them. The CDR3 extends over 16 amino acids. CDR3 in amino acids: CASSLSRVWVNTEAFF. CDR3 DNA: TGTGCCAGCAGCTTGAGCAGGGTTTGGGTGAACACTGAAGCTTTCTTT.

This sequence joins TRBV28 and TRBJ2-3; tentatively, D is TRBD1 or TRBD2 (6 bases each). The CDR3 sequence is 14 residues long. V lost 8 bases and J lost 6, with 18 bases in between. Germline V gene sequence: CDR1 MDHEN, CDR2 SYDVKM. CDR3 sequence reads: CASEGGGYRDTQYF. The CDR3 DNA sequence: TGTGCCAGCGAGGGGGGCGGGTATAGGGATACGCAGTATTTT.

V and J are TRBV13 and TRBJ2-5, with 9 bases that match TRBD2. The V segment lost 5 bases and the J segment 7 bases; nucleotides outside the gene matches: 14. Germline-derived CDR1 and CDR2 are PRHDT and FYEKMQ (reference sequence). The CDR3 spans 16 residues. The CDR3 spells CASSPGLARARGTQYF. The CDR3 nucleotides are TGTGCCAGCAGCCCCGGACTAGCGAGGGCTCGGGGGACCCAGTACTTC. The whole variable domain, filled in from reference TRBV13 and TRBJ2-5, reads AAGVIQSPRHLIKEKRETATLKCYPIPRHDTVYWYQQGPGQDPQFLISFYEKMQSDKGSIPDRFSAQQFSDYHSELNMSSLELGDSALYFCASSPGLARARGTQYFGPGTRLLVL.

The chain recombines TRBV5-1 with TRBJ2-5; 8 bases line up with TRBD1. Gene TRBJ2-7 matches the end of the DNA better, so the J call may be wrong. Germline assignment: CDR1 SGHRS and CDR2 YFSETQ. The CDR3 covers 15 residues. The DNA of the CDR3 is TGCGCCAGCCATGGATCCGACAGGGGATCCTACGAGCAGTACTTC. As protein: CASHGSDRGSYEQYF.

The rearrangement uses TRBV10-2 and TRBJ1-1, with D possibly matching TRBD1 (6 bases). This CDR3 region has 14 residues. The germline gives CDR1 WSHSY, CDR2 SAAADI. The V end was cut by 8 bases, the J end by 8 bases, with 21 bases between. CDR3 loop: CASGVVVTGGEAFF. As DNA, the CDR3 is TGCGCCAGCGGTGTGGTCGTGACAGGCGGAGAAGCTTTCTTT.

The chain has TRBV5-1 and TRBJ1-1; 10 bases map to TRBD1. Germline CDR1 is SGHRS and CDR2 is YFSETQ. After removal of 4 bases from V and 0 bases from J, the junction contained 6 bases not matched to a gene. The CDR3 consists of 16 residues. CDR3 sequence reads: CASSPGQGNLNTEAFF. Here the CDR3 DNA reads TGCGCCAGCAGCCCGGGACAGGGGAACTTGAACACTGAAGCTTTCTTT.

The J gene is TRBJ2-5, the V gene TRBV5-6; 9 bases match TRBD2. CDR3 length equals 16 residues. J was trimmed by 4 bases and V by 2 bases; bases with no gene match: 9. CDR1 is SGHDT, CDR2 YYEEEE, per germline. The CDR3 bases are TGTGCCAGCAGCTTCCCGGCGGGGGGGCCCAGAGAGACCCAGTACTTC. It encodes CASSFPAGGPRETQYF. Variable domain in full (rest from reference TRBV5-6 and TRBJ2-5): DAGVTQSPTHLIKTRGQQVTLRCSPKSGHDTVSWYQQALGQGPQFIFQYYEEEERQRGNFPDRFSGHQFPNYSSELNVNALLLGDSALYLCASSFPAGGPRETQYFGPGTRLLVL.

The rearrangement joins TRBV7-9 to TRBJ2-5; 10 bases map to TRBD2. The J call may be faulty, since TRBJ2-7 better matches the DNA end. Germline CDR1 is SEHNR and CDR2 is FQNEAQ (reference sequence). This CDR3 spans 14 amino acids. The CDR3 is CASSLTSGFVEQYF. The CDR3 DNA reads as TGTGCCAGCAGCTTGACTAGCGGGTTTGTCGAGCAGTACTTC.

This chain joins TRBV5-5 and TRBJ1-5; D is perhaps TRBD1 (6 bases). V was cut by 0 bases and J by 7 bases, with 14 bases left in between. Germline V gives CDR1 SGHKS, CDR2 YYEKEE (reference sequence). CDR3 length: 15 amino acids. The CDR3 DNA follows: TGTGCCAGCAGCTTGGCCGGGGGGGCAGGACAGCCCCAGCATTTT. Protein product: CASSLAGGAGQPQHF. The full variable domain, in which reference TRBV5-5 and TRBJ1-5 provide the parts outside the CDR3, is DAGVTQSPTHLIKTRGQQVTLRCSPISGHKSVSWYQQVLGQGPQFIFQYYEKEERGRGNFPDRFSARQFPNYSSELNVNALLLGDSALYLCASSLAGGAGQPQHFGDGTRLSIL.

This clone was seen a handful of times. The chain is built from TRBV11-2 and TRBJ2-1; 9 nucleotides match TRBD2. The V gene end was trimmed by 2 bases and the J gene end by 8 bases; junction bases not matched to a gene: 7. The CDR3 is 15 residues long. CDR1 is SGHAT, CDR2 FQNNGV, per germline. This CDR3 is CASSLWGSGSDEQFF. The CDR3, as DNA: TGTGCCAGCAGCTTATGGGGTAGCGGGAGTGATGAGCAGTTCTTC.

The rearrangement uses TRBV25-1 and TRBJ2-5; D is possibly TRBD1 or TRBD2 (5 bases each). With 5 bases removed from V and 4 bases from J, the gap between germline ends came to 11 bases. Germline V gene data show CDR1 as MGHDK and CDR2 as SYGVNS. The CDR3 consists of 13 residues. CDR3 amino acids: CASSFEGSETQYF. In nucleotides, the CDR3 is TGTGCCAGCAGTTTCGAGGGGTCAGAGACCCAGTACTTC.